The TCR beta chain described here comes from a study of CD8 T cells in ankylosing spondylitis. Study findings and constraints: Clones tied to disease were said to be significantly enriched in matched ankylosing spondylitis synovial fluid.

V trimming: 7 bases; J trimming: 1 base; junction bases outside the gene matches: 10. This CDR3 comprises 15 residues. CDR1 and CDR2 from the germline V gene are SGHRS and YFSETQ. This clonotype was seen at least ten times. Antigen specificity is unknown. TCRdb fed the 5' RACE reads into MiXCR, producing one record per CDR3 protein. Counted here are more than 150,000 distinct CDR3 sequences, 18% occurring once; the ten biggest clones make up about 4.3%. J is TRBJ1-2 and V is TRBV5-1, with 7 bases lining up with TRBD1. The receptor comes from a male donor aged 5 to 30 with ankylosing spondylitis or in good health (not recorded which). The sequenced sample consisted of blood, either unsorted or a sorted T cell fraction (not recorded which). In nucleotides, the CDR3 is TGCGCCAGCCCGCTGCGGGACAGAAATAACTATGGCTACACCTTC. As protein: CASPLRDRNNYGYTF.